This TCR beta chain derives from a study of cytomegalovirus exposure and HLA in healthy donors. The wider study: Unique TCRs from HLA-typed donors, about 78 million of them, were held in an early data release.

The PCR had 60 Vbeta and 13 Jbeta primers. Using immunoSEQ multiplex PCR, the repertoire was profiled, and TCRdb retains in-frame clones only, with some absent. The sample consists of about 60,000 clones, 70% of them appearing once. This clone occurred once. The antigen is not known. Study-level results: The classifier was said to identify cytomegalovirus status with high specificity and sensitivity. The authors listed 164 TCR beta chains as cytomegalovirus-associated. There were a few CMV-associated chains whose specificity for CMV antigens was confirmed in vitro.

Trimming took off 3 bases at V and 4 bases at J, with 10 bases between the two ends. Looked up from germline, CDR1 is MNHNY and CDR2 is SVGAGI (reference sequence). The CDR3 contains 15 residues. The sample taken for sequencing was PBMCs. The chain employs TRBV6-6 and TRBJ1-6; D remains unclear. The sequence derives from a woman in her fifties or sixties in good health and CMV-seropositive. The CDR3 DNA sequence: TGTGCCAGCAGTTATGAGGGCGTGTATAATTCACCCCTCCACTTT. Its translation: CASSYEGVYNSPLHF.